This T cell receptor (beta chain) is drawn from a study of beta chain features in type 1 diabetes. The investigators reverse transcribed all of the isolated RNA, so they sequenced expressed TCRB transcripts. Here immunoSEQ multiplex PCR was the method, and the copy in TCRdb shows in-frame clones only, minus some. This sample has 400,000 or so clones; around 12% occur once, and the top ten carry around 0.0099%. Germline assignment: CDR1 KGHSH and CDR2 LQKENI. V was shortened by 1 base and J by 2 bases, with 8 bases between the two germline ends. The CDR3 is made up of 14 amino acids. This clone occurred a few times. What it recognizes is unknown. Study-level points and caveats: Insertion counts at VDJ junctions were lower in type 1 diabetes patients, who also showed more deletions there. In all four CD4+ subsets, TCRB CDR3 length was significantly, moderately reduced in type 1 diabetes. In these data, an HLA type influence on TCRB rearrangement remained unresolved. Comparison showed that naive, central memory and Treg TCRB repertoires appeared more similar among patients than among healthy donors.

Every sorted population was more than 95% pure. This sequence originates from a woman under 30 with type 1 diabetes. The chain carries TRBV18 and TRBJ1-1; no clear D gene. Sequencing used naive CD4+ T cells from blood. CDR3 bases: TGTGCCAGCTCACCACAGGAGGGAAACACTGAAGCTTTCTTT. Translated, it gives CASSPQEGNTEAFF.